Listed here are 7 T cell receptor beta chains from one sample, sequenced in a study of blood T cell repertoires in COVID-19. Clones were read by immunoSEQ multiplex PCR, and TCRdb kept only the in-frame ones, dropping some. The sample lists about 120,000 clones; around 87% were seen once. Material: peripheral blood. These receptor sequences come from a woman aged 70-85 years with acute or convalescent COVID-19.

The rearrangement links TRBV29-1 to TRBJ1-1; 9 bases align to TRBD1. The CDR3 totals 14 residues. Germline-derived CDR1 and CDR2 are SQVTM and ANQGSEA. The junction had 6 bases not matched to a gene; V was cut back by 4 bases and J by 3 bases. CDR3 DNA: TGCAGCGTTGCCCCGACAGGGGGGGACACTGAAGCTTTCTTT. Encoded protein: CSVAPTGGDTEAFF. Full variable domain (remainder filled in from reference TRBV29-1 and TRBJ1-1): SAVISQKPSRDICQRGTSLTIQCQVDSQVTMMFWYRQQPGQSLTLIATANQGSEATYESGFVIDKFPISRPNLTFSTLTVSNMSPEDSSIYLCSVAPTGGDTEAFFGQGTRLTVV.

V is TRBV10-1 and J is TRBJ2-1; 9 nucleotides agree with TRBD1. The CDR3 extends over 16 amino acids. The V gene end was trimmed by 0 bases and the J gene end by 6 bases; junction bases not matched to a gene: 6. The V gene's germline CDR1 is WNHNN and CDR2 SYGVQD (reference sequence). The CDR3 nucleotides read TGCGCCAGCAGTGAGTCCGGCGGGACAGGGTTCAATGAGCAGTTCTTC. Amino acids: CASSESGGTGFNEQFF.

V and J are TRBV21-1 and TRBJ1-1; the table's D call TRBD1 went unverified against the DNA. TRBV21-1 is given as a pseudogene. There are 13 residues in the CDR3. The CDR3 DNA follows: TGTGCCATCAGACAGGGGGTGAACACTGAAGCTTTCTTT. Translating gives CAIRQGVNTEAFF.

This clone appeared a few times. J is TRBJ2-3 and V is TRBV11-3; perhaps TRBD2 as D (6 bases). The CDR3 is 17 residues long. CDR1 is SGHNT, CDR2 YENEEA, per germline. V lost 1 base, J lost 0 bases, and 14 bases lay in between. CDR3: CASSLGYRESSTDTQYF. The CDR3 region has the DNA TGTGCCAGCAGCTTAGGGTACCGGGAGAGTAGCACAGATACGCAGTATTTT.

The J gene is TRBJ1-5, the V gene TRBV7-9; 9 bases map to TRBD1. V shed 1 base and J 4 bases; nucleotides not matched to a gene: 11. CDR1 and CDR2 (germline): SEHNR, FQNEAQ (reference sequence). This CDR3 comprises 18 residues. CDR3 nucleotides: TGTGCCAGCAGCTTAGATCTTTCCCCCGGGACAGGGAATCAGCCCCAGCATTTT. Translated: CASSLDLSPGTGNQPQHF.

The chain couples TRBV29-1 to TRBJ1-1; possibly TRBD1 for D (6 bases). The CDR3 runs to 13 residues. The germline V gene encodes CDR1 SQVTM and CDR2 ANQGSEA. With 5 bases removed from V and 4 bases from J, the gap between germline ends came to 14 bases. The CDR3 DNA is TGCAGCGTTTCTCAGGGGTCGAGCACTGAAGCTTTCTTT. Encoded protein: CSVSQGSSTEAFF.

V is TRBV5-6 and J is TRBJ2-4; 8 nucleotides match TRBD2. CDR3 length equals 15 residues. The junction had 14 bases not matched to a gene; V was cut back by 4 bases and J by 11 bases. The germline CDR1 and CDR2 sequences are SGHDT and YYEEEE. CDR3 region: CASSPPGIAGRFQYF. The CDR3 nucleotides are TGTGCCAGCAGCCCCCCAGGGATAGCGGGGCGGTTTCAGTACTTC.